The 25 T cell receptor beta chains below come from one sample, sequenced in a study of blood T cell repertoires in COVID-19. Assay: immunoSEQ multiplex PCR; the TCRdb copy retains only in-frame clones and omits some. The top ten hold less than 1.5% of the sample, which has 400,000 to 500,000 clones, roughly 88% seen once. Sequencing input: PBMCs or T cells enriched from blood (not recorded which). These receptors were obtained from a young woman who had been exposed to COVID-19.

The V and J genes are TRBV11-2 and TRBJ1-2, with D tentatively TRBD1 (5 bases). Deletions cut 5 bases from V and 8 bases from J, with 12 bases between. From germline, CDR1 is SGHAT and CDR2 FQNNGV. There are 12 residues in the CDR3. This chain's CDR3 is CASSEAGWGYTF. CDR3 DNA: TGTGCCAGCAGCGAGGCAGGGTGGGGCTACACCTTC.

The chain combines TRBV18 with TRBJ2-1; 10 nucleotides align to TRBD2. The length of the CDR3 is 14 residues. Germline CDR1 KGHSH, CDR2 LQKENI. V was pared by 4 bases and J by 5 bases, with 2 bases of the junction left unmatched. The CDR3 protein is CASSRAGGDNEQFF. DNA for the CDR3: TGTGCCAGCTCACGAGCGGGAGGGGACAATGAGCAGTTCTTC. The full variable domain, with the rest looked up from reference TRBV18 and TRBJ2-1, is NAGVMQNPRHLVRRRGQEARLRCSPMKGHSHVYWYRQLPEEGLKFMVYLQKENIIDESGMPKERFSAEFPKEGPSILRIQQVVRGDSAAYFCASSRAGGDNEQFFGPGTRLTVL.

The rearrangement links TRBV5-5 to TRBJ2-1, with a weak D call TRBD1 (5 bases). V lost 4 bases to trimming and J lost 1 base, with 18 bases between them. CDR3 length: 17 residues. Germline CDR1 SGHKS, CDR2 YYEKEE (reference sequence). This CDR3 reads CASSQIPGRESYNEQFF. CDR3 bases: TGTGCCAGCAGCCAGATCCCGGGCAGGGAATCCTACAATGAGCAGTTCTTC.

V and J are TRBV6-5 and TRBJ2-7, with D possibly TRBD2 on 5 matching bases. The CDR3 extends over 15 amino acids. The V end lost 0 bases, the J end lost 2 bases, and 11 bases lay between the germline ends. Germline V gene lookup returns CDR1 MNHEY and CDR2 SVGAGI. Here the CDR3 reads CASSYSAEGAYEQYF. CDR3 in DNA: TGTGCCAGCAGTTACTCCGCTGAGGGAGCCTACGAGCAGTACTTC.

The V and J genes are TRBV28 and TRBJ2-6; unclear D gene. V was shortened by 6 bases and J by 0 bases, with 6 bases between the two germline ends. CDR1 and CDR2 from the germline V gene are MDHEN and SYDVKM. This CDR3 has 14 amino acids. CDR3 region: CASRYSSGANVLTF. The CDR3 DNA reads TGTGCCAGCAGGTATAGCTCTGGGGCCAACGTCCTGACTTTC.

The CDR3 sequence is CASSIGTSGRSYEQYF. CDR3 coding DNA: TGTGCCAGCAGCATCGGGACTAGCGGGAGGTCCTACGAGCAGTACTTC. V and J are TRBV13 and TRBJ2-7; 15 nucleotides agree with TRBD2. CDR3 length: 16 amino acids. CDR1 PRHDT and CDR2 FYEKMQ come from the germline V gene (reference sequence). The V gene end was trimmed by 5 bases and the J gene end by 1 base; junction bases not matched to a gene: 3.

The CDR3 DNA is TGTGCCAGCAGCTTACAGGGCGGGGCCTCCTACAATGAGCAGTTCTTC. Protein product: CASSLQGGASYNEQFF. The rearrangement joins TRBV7-3 to TRBJ2-1, with D maybe TRBD2 (6 bases). There are 16 residues in the CDR3. Germline V gene sequence: CDR1 SGHTA, CDR2 FQGTGA. Trimming left V 2 bases short and J 0 bases short, with 11 bases between.

This chain links TRBV28 with TRBJ1-4; D gene ambiguous. Germline CDR1 MDHEN, CDR2 SYDVKM. This CDR3 has 17 amino acids. V lost 3 bases, J lost 4 bases, and 18 bases lay in between. DNA of the CDR3: TGTGCCAGCAGTTTGTTTTCCGTTTCGGGGAGTAATGAAAAACTGTTTTTT. Translated, it gives CASSLFSVSGSNEKLFF.

The chain carries TRBV2 and TRBJ2-1; D gene uncertain. V was trimmed by 4 bases and J by 0 bases, leaving 10 bases between them. Germline lookup yields CDR1 SNHLY and CDR2 FYNNEI. CDR3 size: 15 residues. This chain's CDR3 is CASSASRSSYNEQFF. For the CDR3, the DNA is TGTGCCAGCAGTGCGTCTAGGAGCTCCTACAATGAGCAGTTCTTC.

This chain connects TRBV12-5 to TRBJ2-1; D may be TRBD2 (7 bases). V was trimmed by 5 bases and J by 7 bases, leaving 18 bases between them. Germline V CDR1 and CDR2: LGHNT, FRNRAP. The length of the CDR3 is 15 residues. CDR3 DNA: TGTGCTAGTGGTCCGGAGGCCGGGGGGCCAAATGAGCAGTTCTTC. Its protein product is CASGPEAGGPNEQFF.

The chain joins TRBV4-1 to TRBJ2-1; 10 bases map to TRBD2. The CDR3 extends over 17 amino acids. Trimming removed 0 bases from V and 4 bases from J; junction bases left unmatched: 6. The V gene's germline CDR1 is MGHRA and CDR2 YSYEKL. The CDR3 sequence is CASSQEFIAGGYNEQFF. In DNA, the CDR3 is TGCGCCAGCAGCCAAGAGTTTATAGCGGGGGGATACAATGAGCAGTTCTTC.

The table lists this clone with a count of one. This chain joins TRBV11-2 and TRBJ2-1; no definite D call. From germline, CDR1 is SGHAT and CDR2 FQNNGV. Trimming shortened V by 1 base and J by 6 bases, and 7 bases separated the two germline ends. CDR3 length: 13 amino acids. The CDR3: CASSLGGINEQFF. CDR3 coding DNA: TGTGCCAGCAGCTTAGGCGGCATCAATGAGCAGTTCTTC.

This chain connects TRBV13 to TRBJ2-1; 14 bases map to TRBD2. The CDR3 runs to 19 residues. The ends lost 7 bases at V and 0 bases at J; junction bases unmatched: 11. The germline V gene has CDR1 PRHDT and CDR2 FYEKMQ (reference sequence). The CDR3 DNA is TGTGCCAGCACCCTACTCGGACTAGCGGGAGGAACCTCCTACAATGAGCAGTTCTTC. Encoded protein: CASTLLGLAGGTSYNEQFF.

The chain uses TRBV15 and TRBJ2-1; D is perhaps TRBD1 (5 bases). CDR1 is LNHNV and CDR2 is YYDKDF in the germline V gene (reference sequence). The CDR3 totals 14 residues. The V end lost 5 bases, the J end lost 8 bases, and 16 bases lay between the germline ends. CDR3 sequence reads: CATSLRTFSDEQFF. The CDR3 region has the DNA TGTGCCACCAGCCTCCGGACATTCTCGGATGAGCAGTTCTTC.

V and J are TRBV5-8 and TRBJ1-5; 9 nucleotides agree with TRBD1. This CDR3 spans 15 amino acids. With 7 bases clipped from V and 2 bases from J, the junction kept 7 bases outside the gene matches. CDR1 is SGHTS, CDR2 YDEGEE, per germline. The CDR3 nucleotides are TGTGCCAGCGGGACAGGGTACGTAGGCAATCAGCCCCAGCATTTT. It encodes CASGTGYVGNQPQHF. Complete variable domain (other parts from reference TRBV5-8 and TRBJ1-5): EAGVTQSPTHLIKTRGQQATLRCSPISGHTSVYWYQQALGLGLQFLLWYDEGEERNRGNFPPRFSGRQFPNYSSELNVNALELEDSALYLCASGTGYVGNQPQHFGDGTRLSIL.

Details on this clone: The same CDR3 also results from other DNA sequences found in this sample. This sequence joins TRBV28 and TRBJ2-5; 9 bases match TRBD1. Germline V gene sequence: CDR1 MDHEN, CDR2 SYDVKM. The CDR3 is 14 residues long. Unmatched junction bases numbered 6, after V lost 5 bases and J lost 5 bases. CDR3 DNA sequence: TGTGCCAGCAGTCTTACAGGGGGCCGGGAGACCCAGTACTTC. This translates into CASSLTGGRETQYF. Full variable domain (remainder filled in from reference TRBV28 and TRBJ2-5): DVKVTQSSRYLVKRTGEKVFLECVQDMDHENMFWYRQDPGLGLRLIYFSYDVKMKEKGDIPEGYSVSREKKERFSLILESASTNQTSMYLCASSLTGGRETQYFGPGTRLLVL.

This chain's CDR3 is CASSLPHDSHYGYTF. In DNA form, the CDR3 reads TGTGCCAGCAGCCTCCCCCACGACAGTCACTATGGCTACACCTTC. V and J are TRBV13 and TRBJ1-2; weak D call: TRBD1 (5 bases). Germline V gene lookup returns CDR1 PRHDT and CDR2 FYEKMQ (reference sequence). The V end was cut by 5 bases, the J end by 3 bases, with 16 bases between. This CDR3 has 15 residues. The full variable domain, rest sourced from reference TRBV13 and TRBJ1-2, is AAGVIQSPRHLIKEKRETATLKCYPIPRHDTVYWYQQGPGQDPQFLISFYEKMQSDKGSIPDRFSAQQFSDYHSELNMSSLELGDSALYFCASSLPHDSHYGYTFGSGTRLTVV.

The chain couples TRBV12-3 or TRBV12-4 to TRBJ2-5, with unresolved D. Trimming removed 7 bases from V and 5 bases from J, with 8 bases in between. This CDR3 has 11 residues. The CDR3 sequence is CASIRWETQYF. The CDR3 nucleotides read TGTGCCAGCATCCGGTGGGAGACCCAGTACTTC.

The chain links TRBV7-8 to TRBJ2-7; weak D call: TRBD1 (6 bases). The CDR3 contains 16 residues. V was clipped by 2 bases and J by 6 bases, with 20 bases between them. The germline gives CDR1 SGHVS, CDR2 FQNEAQ. The CDR3 sequence: CASSLWSLQGVGEQYF. DNA for the CDR3: TGTGCCAGCAGCTTATGGTCCCTACAGGGAGTGGGCGAGCAGTACTTC.

The CDR3 protein is CASSSHRGYQPQHF. CDR3 DNA: TGTGCCAGCAGTTCTCACAGGGGTTACCAGCCCCAGCATTTT. The V call is TRBV6-5, the J call TRBJ1-5; 7 bases align to TRBD1. V dropped 4 bases and J dropped 7; count of bases not matched to a gene: 7. This CDR3 region has 14 residues. Germline lookup yields CDR1 MNHEY and CDR2 SVGAGI.

The chain combines TRBV28 with TRBJ1-5, with D hard to call. The V end was cut by 10 bases, the J end by 7 bases, with 8 bases between. Per germline, CDR1 MDHEN and CDR2 SYDVKM. This CDR3 spans 10 amino acids. CDR3 amino acids: CATSGQPQHF. The CDR3 DNA follows: TGTGCCACCTCGGGGCAGCCCCAGCATTTT.

The chain employs TRBV7-9 and TRBJ1-5; D possibly corresponds to TRBD1 (6 bases). Germline CDR1 and CDR2: SEHNR and FQNEAQ (reference sequence). The CDR3 covers 17 residues. V was trimmed by 3 bases and J by 0 bases, leaving 15 bases between them. DNA for the CDR3: TGTGCCAGCAGCTTCCTGACAGGCGATTATAGCAATCAGCCCCAGCATTTT. The encoded protein is CASSFLTGDYSNQPQHF.

The rearrangement joins TRBV10-3 to TRBJ1-3; D gene ambiguous. This CDR3 is built from 14 residues. Trimming removed 2 bases from V and 0 bases from J, with 5 bases in between. The V gene's germline CDR1 is ENHRY and CDR2 SYGVKD. CDR3 residues: CAISEGVSGNTIYF. The CDR3 bases are TGTGCCATCAGTGAGGGAGTCTCTGGAAACACCATATATTTT.

J is TRBJ2-7 and V is TRBV5-1, with 7 bases that match TRBD2. Germline V gene lookup returns CDR1 SGHRS and CDR2 YFSETQ. The CDR3 consists of 15 residues. V was pared by 1 base and J by 10 bases, with 14 bases of the junction left unmatched. The CDR3 loop reads CASSLRTSVPKDQYF. CDR3 DNA: TGCGCCAGCAGCTTGCGAACTAGCGTCCCTAAAGACCAGTACTTC.

V is TRBV5-6 and J is TRBJ2-3, with TRBD2 identical over 9 bases. Germline V gives CDR1 SGHDT, CDR2 YYEEEE. The CDR3 has 16 residues. Germline trimming cut 4 bases from V and 4 bases from J; bases unmatched to any gene: 10. The DNA for the CDR3 is TGTGCCAGCAGCAGCCTAGCGGGGAATATCCCAGATACGCAGTATTTT. It codes for CASSSLAGNIPDTQYF.